This T cell receptor (beta chain) was found in a study of blood T cell repertoires in COVID-19. Clones were sequenced by immunoSEQ multiplex PCR, and TCRdb holds only the in-frame ones, with some missing. The data contain about 290,000 clones, about 89% of them singletons. Material for sequencing was peripheral blood. This receptor was obtained from a man aged 40-49 years with acute or convalescent COVID-19.

CDR3 region: CASSLVTSGGGYGYTF. Here the CDR3 DNA reads TGTGCCAGCAGCTTGGTAACTTCGGGGGGAGGCTATGGCTACACCTTC. This chain connects TRBV5-5 to TRBJ1-2; D is possibly TRBD1 (5 bases). The germline V gene encodes CDR1 SGHKS and CDR2 YYEKEE (reference sequence). The CDR3 is 16 residues long. V was cut by 0 bases and J by 4 bases, with 16 bases left in between.